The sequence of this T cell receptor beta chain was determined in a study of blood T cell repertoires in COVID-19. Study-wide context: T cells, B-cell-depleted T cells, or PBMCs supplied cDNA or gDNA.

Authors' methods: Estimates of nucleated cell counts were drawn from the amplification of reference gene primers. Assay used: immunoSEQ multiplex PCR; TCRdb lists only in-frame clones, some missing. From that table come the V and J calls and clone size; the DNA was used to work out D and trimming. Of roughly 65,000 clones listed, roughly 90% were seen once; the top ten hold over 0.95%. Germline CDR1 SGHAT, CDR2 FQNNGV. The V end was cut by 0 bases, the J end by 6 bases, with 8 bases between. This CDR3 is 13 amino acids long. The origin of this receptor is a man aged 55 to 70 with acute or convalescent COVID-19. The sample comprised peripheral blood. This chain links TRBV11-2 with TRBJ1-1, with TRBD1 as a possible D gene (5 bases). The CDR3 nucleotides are TGTGCCAGCAGCTTAGATCCCAGGGCTGAAGCTTTCTTT. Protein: CASSLDPRAEAFF.